This entry lists 26 T cell receptor beta chains sequenced from one sample in a study of T-cell memory formation after mild COVID-19. TCRdb itself ran the 5' RACE reads through MiXCR, one entry per CDR3 protein. The sample consists of roughly 80,000 distinct CDR3 sequences, around a quarter of them appearing once. The sample was PBMCs or a T cell subset sorted from them (not recorded which). All receptors derive from a man aged 18 to 35 who had mild COVID-19 (a few samples of this study predate the infection). Cell type and time point are not known.

This clonotype occurred a few times. The V call is TRBV5-5, the J call TRBJ2-2; D is unresolved. CDR3 length equals 18 residues. CDR1 SGHKS and CDR2 YYEKEE come from the germline V gene (reference sequence). Trimming shortened V by 5 bases and J by 1 base, and 21 bases separated the two germline ends. CDR3 sequence (DNA): TGTGCCAGCAGACTTGGCCTGTTTCCCATCCTGAACACCGGGGAGCTGTTTTTT. Translated: CASRLGLFPILNTGELFF.

This chain uses TRBV19 with TRBJ1-2; D possibly corresponds to TRBD1 (6 bases). Trimming took 7 bases from V and 8 from J, leaving 11 bases between them. Germline V gives CDR1 LNHDA, CDR2 SQIVND (reference sequence). This CDR3 is built from 11 residues. The CDR3 region is CASMSGVGYTF. The CDR3 DNA is TGTGCCAGTATGTCAGGGGTCGGCTACACCTTC.

This clonotype has just a few counts. The chain is built from TRBV20-1 and TRBJ2-7; TRBD1 aligns across 7 bases. The CDR3 is 14 amino acids. Looked up from germline, CDR1 is DFQATT and CDR2 is SNEGSKA (reference sequence). V lost 1 base, J lost 3 bases, and 6 bases stayed unmatched. CDR3 nucleotides: TGCAGTGCTAGAGCTGTCCCAGGGGGCTACGAGCAGTACTTC. Protein: CSARAVPGGYEQYF.

The V and J genes are TRBV11-1 and TRBJ2-7, with D perhaps TRBD1 (6 bases). V dropped 2 bases and J dropped 0 bases, with 11 bases sitting between them. In germline, CDR1 is SGHAT, CDR2 FQDESV (reference sequence). The CDR3 consists of 15 residues. The CDR3 DNA reads as TGTGCCAGCAGCTTAAGGGACACTCTCTCCTACGAGCAGTACTTC. Its translation is CASSLRDTLSYEQYF.

A few counts support this clonotype. The chain has TRBV27 and TRBJ2-7; D call uncertain. The length of the CDR3 is 13 residues. The V gene's germline CDR1 is MNHEY and CDR2 SMNVEV (reference sequence). Between the trimmed V and J ends, which lost 6 bases and 0 bases, there was a span of 9 bases. The CDR3 region is CASSPENSYEQYF. The CDR3 DNA is TGTGCCAGCAGCCCAGAAAACTCCTACGAGCAGTACTTC.

The chain employs TRBV7-8 and TRBJ2-3; 9 bases agree with TRBD2. This CDR3 contains 17 residues. The V gene's germline CDR1 is SGHVS and CDR2 FQNEAQ. With 5 bases clipped from V and 4 bases from J, the junction kept 13 bases outside the gene matches. CDR3 in amino acids: CASSHESGGGAPDTQYF. For the CDR3, the DNA is TGTGCCAGCAGCCATGAATCCGGCGGGGGGGCCCCAGATACGCAGTATTTT.

The chain is built from TRBV28 and TRBJ2-1; D uncertain. This CDR3 has 12 amino acids. Germline V gene sequence: CDR1 MDHEN, CDR2 SYDVKM. The V end was cut by 4 bases, the J end by 7 bases, with 8 bases between. In nucleotides, the CDR3 is TGTGCCAGCAGTTGGCCAGGTAATGAGCAGTTCTTC. It codes for CASSWPGNEQFF.

Only a few counts were recorded for this clonotype. V gene TRBV20-1 combines with J gene TRBJ2-7; 7 positions agree with TRBD2. With V trimmed by 0 bases and J by 0 bases, 8 bases remained unmatched. The CDR3 totals 16 residues. CDR1 is DFQATT and CDR2 is SNEGSKA in the germline V gene (reference sequence). The CDR3 loop reads CSARDRRGSNSYEQYF. The CDR3 coding sequence is TGCAGTGCTAGAGATAGGCGGGGGAGCAACTCCTACGAGCAGTACTTC.

The rearrangement joins TRBV4-1 to TRBJ1-1; no clear D. CDR1 is MGHRA, CDR2 YSYEKL, per germline. V lost 5 bases to trimming and J lost 8 bases, with 21 bases between them. The CDR3 has 15 residues. CDR3 loop: CASSSGRGSVSEAFF. CDR3 coding DNA: TGCGCCAGCAGCTCCGGTCGGGGTAGTGTGTCCGAAGCTTTCTTT.

This clonotype was seen only a few times. This chain joins TRBV4-1 and TRBJ2-7; tentatively, D is TRBD1 or TRBD2 (5 bases each). There are 16 residues in the CDR3. The ends were cut back, 5 bases at V and 0 bases at J, with 17 bases in the middle. In germline, CDR1 is MGHRA, CDR2 YSYEKL. The CDR3 spells CASSALWGRLSYEQYF. For the CDR3, the DNA is TGCGCCAGCAGCGCCCTTTGGGGACGCCTCTCCTACGAGCAGTACTTC.

In its sample, this clonotype was seen a few times. The gene calls are TRBV5-5 and TRBJ2-1; no firm D call. Trimming removed 7 bases at V and 4 bases at J, with 15 bases between. The CDR3 is made up of 14 amino acids. CDR1 and CDR2 (germline): SGHKS, YYEKEE (reference sequence). CDR3 nucleotide sequence: TGTGCCAGCTCCCCATGGGTCTCATACAATGAGCAGTTCTTC. Its protein product is CASSPWVSYNEQFF.

The genes are TRBV12-3 or TRBV12-4 and TRBJ2-2; D is undetermined. V lost 5 bases and J 7 bases, leaving 14 bases between the germline ends. The length of the CDR3 is 14 residues. CDR3 residues: CASSPVGVGGELFF. The DNA for the CDR3 is TGTGCCAGCAGTCCGGTTGGGGTAGGCGGGGAGCTGTTTTTT.

The J gene is TRBJ2-1, the V gene TRBV7-6; 10 bases fit TRBD2. Germline-derived CDR1 and CDR2 are SGHVS and FNYEAQ. J gave up 9 bases and V 2 bases, and 4 bases lay outside the gene matches. The CDR3 loop spans 14 amino acids. The CDR3 loop is CASSLIAGGSEQFF. CDR3 in DNA: TGTGCCAGCAGCTTAATAGCGGGGGGTAGTGAGCAGTTCTTC.

This clonotype was recorded a few times. The rearrangement uses TRBV6-1 and TRBJ1-1; D is unresolved. V was cut by 2 bases and J by 3 bases, with 7 bases left in between. This CDR3 is built from 13 residues. CDR1 and CDR2 from the germline V gene are MNHNS and SASEGT. For the CDR3, the DNA is TGTGCCAGCAGTGAATTAAGGGACACTGAAGCTTTCTTT. This sequence encodes CASSELRDTEAFF.

This sequence joins TRBV7-9 and TRBJ2-5; 11 positions match TRBD2. Germline CDR1 and CDR2: SEHNR and FQNEAQ (reference sequence). The CDR3 contains 18 residues. V lost 5 bases and J lost 3; bases outside the gene matches: 14. CDR3 in DNA: TGTGCCAGCAGCCATACTACCTGGCGGGGACTAGCGGAAGAGACCCAGTACTTC. Translation gives CASSHTTWRGLAEETQYF.

This chain uses TRBV27 with TRBJ1-1; possible D gene TRBD1, 6 bases. V lost 2 bases, J lost 3 bases, and 10 bases lay in between. The CDR3 has 14 residues. CDR1 and CDR2 from the germline V gene are MNHEY and SMNVEV (reference sequence). The CDR3 nucleotides read TGTGCCAGCAGTTTACAGGGGCGGGACACTGAAGCTTTCTTT. Its protein is CASSLQGRDTEAFF.

The chain uses TRBV4-3 and TRBJ2-2; D gene unclear. V gave up 2 bases and J gave up 4 bases, with 5 bases separating them. The V gene's germline CDR1 is LGHNA and CDR2 YSLEER. The CDR3 totals 13 residues. The CDR3 sequence is CASSQPFTGELFF. The CDR3 nucleotides read TGCGCCAGCAGCCAACCGTTCACCGGGGAGCTGTTTTTT.

The chain joins TRBV2 to TRBJ2-7, with 9 bases fitting TRBD1. Unmatched junction bases numbered 9, after V lost 6 bases and J lost 0 bases. Germline loops: CDR1 SNHLY, CDR2 FYNNEI. CDR3 size: 16 residues. The CDR3 spells CASRNRTGESSYEQYV. The CDR3 DNA reads TGTGCCAGCAGAAACAGGACAGGGGAGAGCTCCTACGAGCAGTACGTC.

The chain combines TRBV24-1 with TRBJ1-1, with D possibly TRBD1 on 5 matching bases. The V end was cut by 11 bases, the J end by 1 base, with 10 bases between. This CDR3 has 12 residues. The V gene's germline CDR1 is KGHDR and CDR2 SFDVKD. The CDR3 coding sequence is TGTGCCATCAGCCAGGGGAACACTGAAGCTTTCTTT. This translates into CAISQGNTEAFF.

This clonotype was observed once. The rearrangement uses TRBV5-5 and TRBJ1-2; weak D call: TRBD1 (5 bases). The CDR3 spans 15 residues. V shed 4 bases and J shed 8 bases, with 21 bases lying between them. CDR1 and CDR2 (germline): SGHKS, YYEKEE (reference sequence). The CDR3 loop is CASSHIGTRAEGYTF. The CDR3 DNA sequence: TGTGCCAGCAGCCACATAGGGACCAGGGCAGAGGGCTACACCTTC. The variable domain in full, with the rest retrieved from reference TRBV5-5 and TRBJ1-2, is DAGVTQSPTHLIKTRGQQVTLRCSPISGHKSVSWYQQVLGQGPQFIFQYYEKEERGRGNFPDRFSARQFPNYSSELNVNALLLGDSALYLCASSHIGTRAEGYTFGSGTRLTVV.

The chain employs TRBV6-5 and TRBJ2-5; either TRBD1 or TRBD2 may fit D (6 bases each). This CDR3 is 16 amino acids long. Deletions cut 0 bases from V and 5 bases from J, with 16 bases between. In germline, CDR1 is MNHEY, CDR2 SVGAGI. In nucleotides, the CDR3 is TGTGCCAGCAGTTACTCGAGACGGGGGACATCGGAGACCCAGTACTTC. Protein product: CASSYSRRGTSETQYF.

This clonotype came up once. This chain connects TRBV7-9 to TRBJ1-1; no clear D gene. This CDR3 has 12 residues. The germline gives CDR1 SEHNR, CDR2 FQNEAQ (reference sequence). V lost 4 bases and J 7 bases, leaving 10 bases between the germline ends. Written as DNA, the CDR3 is TGTGCCAGCAGCTCTAACAGCCATGAAGCTTTCTTT. Amino acids: CASSSNSHEAFF.

This clonotype occurred a few times. The chain joins TRBV6-2 or TRBV6-3 to TRBJ2-1, with unresolved D. The CDR3 runs to 15 residues. Trimming left V 5 bases short and J 6 bases short, with 17 bases between. Germline V lookup: CDR1 MNHEY, CDR2 SVGEGT. The CDR3 nucleotides read TGTGCCAGCAGTAGCGACCTCCCCACGGGCAATGAGCAGTTCTTC. Residues: CASSSDLPTGNEQFF.

The chain couples TRBV7-6 to TRBJ2-7; 8 bases fit TRBD2. CDR3 length: 14 residues. The V segment lost 8 bases and the J segment 4 bases; nucleotides outside the gene matches: 10. Per the germline V gene, CDR1 is SGHVS and CDR2 is FNYEAQ. The CDR3 loop reads CASSTAGLAYEQYF. The CDR3 coding sequence is TGTGCCAGCTCGACCGCCGGACTAGCTTACGAGCAGTACTTC.

The table lists this clonotype with many counts. This rearrangement joins TRBV5-5 to TRBJ1-5; no reliable D call. The CDR3 is 16 amino acids. Germline V gives CDR1 SGHKS, CDR2 YYEKEE (reference sequence). V lost 4 bases and J 0 bases, leaving 14 bases between the germline ends. CDR3 in amino acids: CASSLEDQVSNQPQHF. Written as DNA, the CDR3 is TGTGCCAGCAGCCTTGAGGATCAGGTTAGCAATCAGCCCCAGCATTTT.

This clonotype was counted at least ten times. This chain uses TRBV7-2 with TRBJ2-7; 11 nucleotides match TRBD2. The CDR3 sequence is 15 residues long. CDR1 and CDR2 from the germline V gene are SGHTA and FQGNSA. V dropped 6 bases and J dropped 2; count of bases not matched to a gene: 6. CDR3 sequence (DNA): TGTGCCAGCAGTATTCTAGCGGGGGGAACCTACGAGCAGTACGTC. Translating it yields CASSILAGGTYEQYV.